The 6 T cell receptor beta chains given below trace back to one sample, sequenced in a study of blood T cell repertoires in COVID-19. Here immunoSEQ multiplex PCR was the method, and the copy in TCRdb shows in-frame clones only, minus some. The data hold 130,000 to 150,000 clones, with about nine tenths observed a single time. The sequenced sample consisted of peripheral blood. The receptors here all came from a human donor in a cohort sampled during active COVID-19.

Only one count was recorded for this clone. In DNA, the CDR3 is TGCGCCAGCAGCCAAGGGCTAGCGGAAGGTCGGGAGACCCAGTACTTC. This sequence encodes CASSQGLAEGRETQYF. The chain recombines TRBV4-1 with TRBJ2-5, with TRBD2 matching 7 bases. The CDR3 is 16 residues long. Germline assignment: CDR1 MGHRA and CDR2 YSYEKL. The ends lost 1 base at V and 5 bases at J; junction bases unmatched: 10.

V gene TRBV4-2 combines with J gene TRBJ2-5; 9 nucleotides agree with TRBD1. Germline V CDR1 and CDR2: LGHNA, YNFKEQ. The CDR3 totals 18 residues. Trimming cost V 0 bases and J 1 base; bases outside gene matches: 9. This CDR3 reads CASSQDKKGQGTQETQYF. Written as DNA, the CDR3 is TGTGCCAGCAGCCAAGACAAGAAAGGACAGGGGACCCAAGAGACCCAGTACTTC.

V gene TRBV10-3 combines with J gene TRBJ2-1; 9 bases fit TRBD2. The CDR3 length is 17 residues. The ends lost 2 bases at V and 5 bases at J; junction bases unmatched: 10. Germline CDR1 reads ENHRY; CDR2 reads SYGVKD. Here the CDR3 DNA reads TGTGCCATCAGTGAGGAAATATTAGCGGGAGTGAACAATGAGCAGTTCTTC. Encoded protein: CAISEEILAGVNNEQFF.

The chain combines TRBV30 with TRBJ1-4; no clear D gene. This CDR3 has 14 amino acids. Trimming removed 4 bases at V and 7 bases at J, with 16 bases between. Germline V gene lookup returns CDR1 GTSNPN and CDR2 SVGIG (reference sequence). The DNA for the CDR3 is TGTGCCTGGACCCTCAGGACTCAGAGTGAAAAACTGTTTTTT. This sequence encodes CAWTLRTQSEKLFF.

Here the CDR3 reads CATSDRPGQGADEQYF. The CDR3 bases are TGTGCCACCAGTGACCGTCCGGGACAGGGGGCTGACGAGCAGTACTTC. V is TRBV24-1 and J is TRBJ2-7; 12 bases map to TRBD1. The J segment lost 5 bases and the V segment lost 4 bases, leaving 8 bases of the junction unmatched. CDR1 and CDR2 (germline): KGHDR, SFDVKD. This CDR3 has 16 residues.

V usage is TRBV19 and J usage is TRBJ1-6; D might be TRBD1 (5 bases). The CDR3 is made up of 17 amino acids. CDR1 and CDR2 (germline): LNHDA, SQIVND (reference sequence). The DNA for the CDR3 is TGTGTCAGAAACCTATCCAACGGGGGGGTTAATAATTCACCCCTCCACTTT. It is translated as CVRNLSNGGVNNSPLHF.